Shown below are 4 T cell receptor beta chains from a single sample sequenced in a study of shared clonotypes between healthy human individuals. Clones were read by immunoSEQ multiplex PCR, and TCRdb kept only the in-frame ones, dropping some. The repertoire holds about 2.3 million clones, with 85% to 95% as singletons. Sequences were obtained from naive CD4+ T cells from PBMCs. Indicated subset: CD45RA+ positively selected. These receptors all come from a man between 18 and 29 years old in good health. Some clones in this sample may be carry-over from other donors' samples.

The rearrangement links TRBV6-1 to TRBJ1-5; D is ambiguous. Per germline, CDR1 MNHNS and CDR2 SASEGT. The CDR3 length is 13 residues. Trimming removed 5 bases at V and 0 bases at J, with 5 bases between. The DNA of the CDR3 is TGTGCCAGCAGTCACAATAGCAATCAGCCCCAGCATTTT. Translated: CASSHNSNQPQHF.

This clone was seen a few times. V usage is TRBV14 and J usage is TRBJ2-4; D is unclear. Deletions cut 0 bases from V and 8 bases from J, with 11 bases between. CDR1 is SGHDN and CDR2 is FVKESK in the germline V gene. The CDR3 is 14 residues long. The CDR3 loop is CASSQDRFSDIQYF. CDR3 nucleotide sequence: TGTGCCAGCAGCCAAGATCGGTTCTCGGACATTCAGTACTTC.

V and J are TRBV7-9 and TRBJ1-3, with D possibly TRBD1 on 5 matching bases. The CDR3 covers 14 residues. V gave up 4 bases and J gave up 7 bases, with 14 bases separating them. The germline gives CDR1 SEHNR, CDR2 FQNEAQ (reference sequence). The CDR3 bases are TGTGCCAGCAGCTCCCAGGGAGGCTGGAACACCATATATTTT. As protein: CASSSQGGWNTIYF.

The chain employs TRBV30 and TRBJ1-1, with D unresolved. Germline CDR1 GTSNPN, CDR2 SVGIG (reference sequence). The V end was cut by 3 bases, the J end by 1 base, with 3 bases between. The length of the CDR3 is 11 residues. The CDR3 loop is CAWRTNTEAFF. CDR3 DNA sequence: TGTGCCTGGAGGACGAACACTGAAGCTTTCTTT.